The entry below describes one T cell receptor (beta chain). The sample belongs to a study of blood T cell repertoires in COVID-19. V lost 3 bases, J lost 1 base, and 3 bases stayed unmatched. The germline V gene has CDR1 MDHEN and CDR2 SYDVKM. The CDR3 extends over 16 amino acids. The protocol was immunoSEQ multiplex PCR, while the TCRdb copy is restricted to in-frame clones and leaves out a portion. The sample records roughly 64,000 clones, under 80% being singletons. Sequencing was done on a sample of PBMCs or T cells enriched from blood (not recorded which). This chain uses TRBV28 with TRBJ2-3, with TRBD2 matching over 11 bases. The origin of this receptor is a woman aged 60-75 years who had been exposed to COVID-19. In DNA form, the CDR3 reads TGTGCCAGCAGTTTTTCGGGACTAGCGGGCACAGATACGCAGTATTTT. Protein product: CASSFSGLAGTDTQYF. The whole variable domain, filled in from reference TRBV28 and TRBJ2-3, reads DVKVTQSSRYLVKRTGEKVFLECVQDMDHENMFWYRQDPGLGLRLIYFSYDVKMKEKGDIPEGYSVSREKKERFSLILESASTNQTSMYLCASSFSGLAGTDTQYFGPGTRLTVL.